Below, 17 T cell receptor beta chains from the same sample are listed, as sequenced in a study of radiation and T cells in renal cell carcinoma. Stated time point: blood 2 weeks post-SBRT. Described treatment: 15 Gy SBRT to primary tumor, nephrectomy 4 weeks later. Some clones are missing from TCRdb's copy, which holds only in-frame ones; the method was immunoSEQ multiplex PCR. This repertoire shows some 130,000 clones, approximately 90% found once; its top ten account for around 6%. The input for sequencing was blood, taken from a patient whose treatment included radiotherapy and nephrectomy. These receptors all come from a woman between 70 and 85 years old with renal cell carcinoma.

The CDR3 sequence is CASSLAAASTDTQYF. CDR3 coding DNA: TGCGCCAGCAGCTTGGCGGCAGCTAGCACAGATACGCAGTATTTT. This chain joins TRBV5-1 and TRBJ2-3; D gene uncertain. Trimming stripped 0 bases from V and 0 bases from J, with 8 bases between. Per germline, CDR1 SGHRS and CDR2 YFSETQ. The CDR3 consists of 15 residues.

This clone showed up just once. The chain employs TRBV30 and TRBJ1-4; D is unresolved. Trimming cost V 3 bases and J 5 bases, with 10 bases left between them. Germline loops: CDR1 GTSNPN, CDR2 SVGIG (reference sequence). CDR3 length: 13 amino acids. The CDR3 bases are TGTGCCTGGAGGCCGGACCGAAATGAAAAACTGTTTTTT. Its translation is CAWRPDRNEKLFF.

The chain recombines TRBV5-4 with TRBJ2-7; either TRBD1 or TRBD2 may fit D (5 bases each). CDR3 size: 13 residues. Per germline, CDR1 SGHNT and CDR2 YYREEE (reference sequence). Trimming pared 4 bases from V and 5 bases from J, leaving 13 bases between. CDR3 DNA sequence: TGTGCCAGCAGCGGACTGGGGGTGGACGAGCAGTACTTC. It codes for CASSGLGVDEQYF.

This clone was counted between two and nine times. V usage is TRBV5-1 and J usage is TRBJ1-2; TRBD1 matches at 10 bases. The J segment lost 8 bases and the V segment lost 8 bases, leaving 9 bases of the junction unmatched. Germline assignment: CDR1 SGHRS and CDR2 YFSETQ. The CDR3 sequence is 13 residues long. The CDR3: CASFGTGDQGYTF. CDR3 nucleotides: TGCGCCAGTTTCGGGACAGGGGATCAGGGCTACACCTTC.

The CDR3 DNA reads as TGTGCCAGCAGTTACAGCAGGGTCGGAGAAAAACTGTTTTTT. As protein: CASSYSRVGEKLFF. This rearrangement joins TRBV6-6 to TRBJ1-4; tentative D call: TRBD1 (5 bases). The CDR3 length is 14 residues. V lost 2 bases and J lost 8, with 12 bases in between. Germline V gives CDR1 MNHNY, CDR2 SVGAGI (reference sequence).

The V and J genes are TRBV7-9 and TRBJ2-3, with D perhaps matching TRBD1 (6 bases). There are 14 residues in the CDR3. The V gene's germline CDR1 is SEHNR and CDR2 FQNEAQ (reference sequence). The ends were cut back, 4 bases at V and 0 bases at J, with 8 bases in the middle. This chain's CDR3 is CASSSTGSTDTQYF. CDR3 nucleotide sequence: TGTGCCAGCAGCTCTACAGGGAGCACAGATACGCAGTATTTT.

The rearrangement joins TRBV25-1 to TRBJ2-1; tentatively, D is TRBD2 (5 bases). Trimming shortened V by 2 bases and J by 9 bases, and 11 bases separated the two germline ends. Germline loops: CDR1 MGHDK, CDR2 SYGVNS. This CDR3 region has 13 residues. CDR3 in DNA: TGTGCCAGCAGTGAAGACGGGGATTTTGAGCAGTTCTTC. Protein product: CASSEDGDFEQFF.

Here the CDR3 DNA reads TGTGCCAGCAGCCTGACAGGGACGGAGACCCAGTACTTC. Translated, it gives CASSLTGTETQYF. This chain links TRBV7-9 with TRBJ2-5; 7 bases fit TRBD1. CDR1 is SEHNR and CDR2 is FQNEAQ in the germline V gene (reference sequence). V lost 5 bases, J lost 5 bases, and 5 bases stayed unmatched. This CDR3 is 13 amino acids long.

This clone came up once. The chain has TRBV29-1 and TRBJ2-3, with D uncertain. V was pared by 4 bases and J by 5 bases, with 7 bases between. The length of the CDR3 is 11 residues. The V gene's germline CDR1 is SQVTM and CDR2 ANQGSEA. CDR3 region: CSVGSVDTQYF. The CDR3, as DNA: TGCAGCGTTGGAAGTGTAGATACGCAGTATTTT.

This chain uses TRBV11-3 with TRBJ1-1, with TRBD1 matching 10 bases. Germline trimming cut 5 bases from V and 1 base from J; bases unmatched to any gene: 4. The germline V gene has CDR1 SGHNT and CDR2 YENEEA. CDR3 length: 15 amino acids. The CDR3 nucleotides are TGTGCCAGCAGCCCGGGACAGGGGAAGAACACTGAAGCTTTCTTT. It yields the protein CASSPGQGKNTEAFF.

This chain links TRBV7-2 with TRBJ1-1; D is ambiguous. V lost 4 bases and J lost 3, with 9 bases in between. The CDR3 runs 13 residues. The germline gives CDR1 SGHTA, CDR2 FQGNSA. CDR3 amino acids: CASSSYQDTEAFF. In DNA form, the CDR3 reads TGTGCCAGCAGCTCCTATCAAGACACTGAAGCTTTCTTT.

V gene TRBV30 combines with J gene TRBJ2-5; D tentatively reads TRBD1 or TRBD2 (5 bases each). In germline, CDR1 is GTSNPN, CDR2 SVGIG (reference sequence). The CDR3 is 14 residues long. Trimming took off 0 bases at V and 1 base at J, with 9 bases between the two ends. This CDR3 reads CAWSVMGVQETQYF. As DNA, the CDR3 is TGTGCCTGGAGTGTCATGGGGGTCCAAGAGACCCAGTACTTC.

The chain links TRBV7-2 to TRBJ2-3; 13 bases map to TRBD2. The V segment lost 5 bases and the J segment 5 bases; nucleotides outside the gene matches: 7. In germline, CDR1 is SGHTA, CDR2 FQGNSA. The CDR3 consists of 16 residues. As DNA, the CDR3 is TGTGCCAGCAGCAACCCCGGACTAGCGGGGGTAGATACGCAGTATTTT. Translated: CASSNPGLAGVDTQYF. Complete variable domain (other parts from reference TRBV7-2 and TRBJ2-3): GAGVSQSPSNKVTEKGKDVELRCDPISGHTALYWYRQSLGQGLEFLIYFQGNSAPDKSGLPSDRFSAERTGGSVSTLTIQRTQQEDSAVYLCASSNPGLAGVDTQYFGPGTRLTVL.

The J gene is TRBJ1-1, the V gene TRBV10-2; TRBD1 agrees at 7 bases. Trimming removed 6 bases from V and 2 bases from J; junction bases left unmatched: 3. The CDR3 length is 13 residues. Germline CDR1 reads WSHSY; CDR2 reads SAAADI. DNA for the CDR3: TGCGCCAGCAGACGACAGGGCAACACTGAAGCTTTCTTT. This sequence encodes CASRRQGNTEAFF.

This chain uses TRBV11-2 with TRBJ2-7; D is uncertain. Per the germline V gene, CDR1 is SGHAT and CDR2 is FQNNGV. CDR3 length: 11 residues. The V and J ends lost 2 bases and 11 bases respectively, with 10 bases between them. The CDR3 bases are TGTGCCAGCAGCTTACCTCCTCTAAAGTACTTC. Its translation: CASSLPPLKYF. Using reference TRBV11-2 and TRBJ2-7 for the parts outside the CDR3, the full variable domain is EAGVAQSPRYKIIEKRQSVAFWCNPISGHATLYWYQQILGQGPKLLIQFQNNGVVDDSQLPKDRFSAERLKGVDSTLKIQPAKLEDSAVYLCASSLPPLKYFGPGTRLTVT.

The rearrangement uses TRBV18 and TRBJ1-5, with D unclear. Between the trimmed V and J ends, which lost 2 bases and 5 bases, there was a span of 10 bases. Germline loops: CDR1 KGHSH, CDR2 LQKENI. The CDR3 runs to 14 residues. CDR3 DNA: TGTGCCAGCTCACCAGGGAGCGTCGATCAGCCCCAGCATTTT. The encoded protein is CASSPGSVDQPQHF.

This chain uses TRBV5-8 with TRBJ1-2, with 8 bases aligning to TRBD1. V shed 5 bases and J 4 bases; nucleotides not matched to a gene: 4. Germline V gives CDR1 SGHTS, CDR2 YDEGEE. There are 13 residues in the CDR3. The DNA of the CDR3 is TGTGCCAGCAGTTCGACAGGGGTCTATGGCTACACCTTC. Amino acid sequence: CASSSTGVYGYTF.